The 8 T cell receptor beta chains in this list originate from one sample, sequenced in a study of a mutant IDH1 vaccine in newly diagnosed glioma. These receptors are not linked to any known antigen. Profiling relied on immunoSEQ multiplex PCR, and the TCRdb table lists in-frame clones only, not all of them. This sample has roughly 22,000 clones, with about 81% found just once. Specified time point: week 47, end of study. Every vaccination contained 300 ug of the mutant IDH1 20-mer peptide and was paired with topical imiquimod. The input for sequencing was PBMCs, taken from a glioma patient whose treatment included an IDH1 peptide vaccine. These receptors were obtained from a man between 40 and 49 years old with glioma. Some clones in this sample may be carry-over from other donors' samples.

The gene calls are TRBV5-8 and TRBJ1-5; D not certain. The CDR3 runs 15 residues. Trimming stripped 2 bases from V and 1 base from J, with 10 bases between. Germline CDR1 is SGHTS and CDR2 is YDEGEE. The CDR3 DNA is TGTGCCAGCAGCTTTAGGGCCTGGAGCAATCAGCCCCAGCATTTT. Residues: CASSFRAWSNQPQHF.

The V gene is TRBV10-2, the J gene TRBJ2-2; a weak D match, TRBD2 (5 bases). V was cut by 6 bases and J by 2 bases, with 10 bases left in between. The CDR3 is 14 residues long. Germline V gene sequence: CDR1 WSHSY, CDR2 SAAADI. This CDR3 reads CASSLDLNTGELFF. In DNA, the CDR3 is TGCGCCAGCAGCTTGGACTTAAACACCGGGGAGCTGTTTTTT.

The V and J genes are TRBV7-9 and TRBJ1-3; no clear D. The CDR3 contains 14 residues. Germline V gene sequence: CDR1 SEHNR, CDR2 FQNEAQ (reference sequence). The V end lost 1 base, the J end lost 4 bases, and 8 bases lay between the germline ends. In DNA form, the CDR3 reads TGTGCCAGCAGCTTAGGTCACAGAGGAAACACCATATATTTT. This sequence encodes CASSLGHRGNTIYF.

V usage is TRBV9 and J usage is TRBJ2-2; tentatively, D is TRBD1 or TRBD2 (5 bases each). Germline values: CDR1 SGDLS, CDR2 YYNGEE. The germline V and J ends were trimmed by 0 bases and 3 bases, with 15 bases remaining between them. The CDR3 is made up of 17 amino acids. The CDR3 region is CASSVDPRGYDTGELFF. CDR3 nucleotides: TGTGCCAGCAGCGTAGATCCTCGGGGCTATGACACCGGGGAGCTGTTTTTT.

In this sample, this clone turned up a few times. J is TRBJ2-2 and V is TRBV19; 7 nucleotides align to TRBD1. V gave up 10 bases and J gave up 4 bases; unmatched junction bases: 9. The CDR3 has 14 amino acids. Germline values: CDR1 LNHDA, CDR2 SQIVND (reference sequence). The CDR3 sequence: CATTDRAVTGELFF. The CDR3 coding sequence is TGTGCCACAACCGACAGGGCGGTCACCGGGGAGCTGTTTTTT.

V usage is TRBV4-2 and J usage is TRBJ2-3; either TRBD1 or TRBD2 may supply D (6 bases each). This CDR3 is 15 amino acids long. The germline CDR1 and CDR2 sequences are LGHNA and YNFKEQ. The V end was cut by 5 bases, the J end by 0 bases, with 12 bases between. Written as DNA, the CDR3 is TGTGCCAGCAGCGGGGGGCGACTAAGCACAGATACGCAGTATTTT. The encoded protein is CASSGGRLSTDTQYF.

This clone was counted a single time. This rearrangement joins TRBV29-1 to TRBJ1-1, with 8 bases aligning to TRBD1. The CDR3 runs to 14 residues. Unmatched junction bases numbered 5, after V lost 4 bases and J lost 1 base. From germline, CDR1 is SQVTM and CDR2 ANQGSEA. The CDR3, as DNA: TGCAGCGTTGCCCAGGGGGCGGCGAACACTGAAGCTTTCTTT. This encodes CSVAQGAANTEAFF.

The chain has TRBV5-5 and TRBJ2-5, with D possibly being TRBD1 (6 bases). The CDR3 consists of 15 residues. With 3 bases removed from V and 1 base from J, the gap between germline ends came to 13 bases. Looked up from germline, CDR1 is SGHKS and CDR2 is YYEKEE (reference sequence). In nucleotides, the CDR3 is TGTGCCAGCAGCTGGGCAGGGGTCTTCCAAGAGACCCAGTACTTC. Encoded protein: CASSWAGVFQETQYF.